These 7 T cell receptor beta chains came from one sample sequenced in a study of T cell responses to AZD1222 COVID-19 vaccine. The assay was immunoSEQ multiplex PCR, and TCRdb's table has in-frame clones only and misses some. The sample yields 120,000 to 150,000 clones, 85% to 90% seen once. The starting material was peripheral blood, obtained 28 days after the second AZD1222 dose. Source of these receptors: an adult who received the AZD1222 COVID-19 vaccine.

The chain has TRBV19 and TRBJ1-5; D gene unclear. Trimming removed 7 bases from V and 3 bases from J, with 13 bases in between. CDR3 length: 14 amino acids. CDR1 is LNHDA, CDR2 SQIVND, per germline (reference sequence). The CDR3 nucleotides are TGTGCCAGTAAAGGTGGAGACTACAATCAGCCCCAGCATTTT. Translated, it gives CASKGGDYNQPQHF.

V is TRBV10-1 and J is TRBJ2-1, with 8 bases lining up with TRBD1. The V gene's germline CDR1 is WNHNN and CDR2 SYGVQD (reference sequence). The CDR3 contains 15 residues. The trim removed 3 bases at V and 4 bases at J, leaving 5 bases unmatched. Here the CDR3 DNA reads TGCGCCAGCAGTGAAGGGACAGGAATTTACAATGAGCAGTTCTTC. Encoded protein: CASSEGTGIYNEQFF.

The rearrangement uses TRBV18 and TRBJ2-7, with D unresolved. The CDR3 has 13 amino acids. The ends were cut back, 1 base at V and 1 base at J, with 5 bases in the middle. Germline-derived CDR1 and CDR2 are KGHSH and LQKENI. CDR3 residues: CASSPQQSYEQYF. The CDR3 DNA reads as TGTGCCAGCTCACCACAACAGTCCTACGAGCAGTACTTC.

The rearrangement uses TRBV25-1 and TRBJ2-1; D unclear. The germline CDR1 and CDR2 sequences are MGHDK and SYGVNS. The length of the CDR3 is 10 residues. Trimming stripped 8 bases from V and 8 bases from J, with 7 bases between. Here the CDR3 reads CASRSHEQFF. DNA for the CDR3: TGTGCCAGCCGGTCGCATGAGCAGTTCTTC. Combining the CDR3 with reference TRBV25-1 and TRBJ2-1 gives the whole variable domain EADIYQTPRYLVIGTGKKITLECSQTMGHDKMYWYQQDPGMELHLIHYSYGVNSTEKGDLSSESTVSRIRTEHFPLTLESARPSHTSQYLCASRSHEQFFGPGTRLTVL.

The J gene is TRBJ2-3, the V gene TRBV5-1, with D possibly being TRBD1 (6 bases). This CDR3 region has 16 residues. Germline values: CDR1 SGHRS, CDR2 YFSETQ. Between the trimmed V and J ends, which lost 3 bases and 0 bases, there was a span of 14 bases. The CDR3 is CASSSGQLTSTDTQYF. The CDR3 DNA reads as TGCGCCAGCAGCTCAGGACAGCTCACTAGCACAGATACGCAGTATTTT.

The chain carries TRBV28 and TRBJ1-1; possibly TRBD1 for D (6 bases). V shed 7 bases and J shed 0 bases, with 15 bases lying between them. CDR1 is MDHEN, CDR2 SYDVKM, per germline. This CDR3 region has 15 residues. CDR3 loop: CASISRDMLNTEAFF. CDR3 DNA sequence: TGTGCCAGCATCTCCCGGGACATGTTGAACACTGAAGCTTTCTTT. The variable domain in full, with the rest retrieved from reference TRBV28 and TRBJ1-1, is DVKVTQSSRYLVKRTGEKVFLECVQDMDHENMFWYRQDPGLGLRLIYFSYDVKMKEKGDIPEGYSVSREKKERFSLILESASTNQTSMYLCASISRDMLNTEAFFGQGTRLTVV.

The chain couples TRBV5-1 to TRBJ1-5; D is unresolved. Germline V gives CDR1 SGHRS, CDR2 YFSETQ. V shed 0 bases and J shed 6 bases, with 10 bases lying between them. The CDR3 consists of 14 residues. The CDR3 sequence: CASSLGLGGQPQHF. The DNA of the CDR3 is TGCGCCAGCAGCTTGGGCCTGGGCGGTCAGCCCCAGCATTTT.